Included here is one T cell receptor (beta chain) sequence, with context. Using immunoSEQ multiplex PCR, the repertoire was profiled, and TCRdb retains in-frame clones only, with some absent. The sample lists some 760,000 clones, 80% to 90% occurring once. These data come from a study of shared T cell receptors in the human thymus. These data also featured in a second study, about human thymus T cells. That work states: Corrective surgery for congenital heart defects was being performed on the healthy Finnish infants who served as donors. The thymus was resected at corrective cardiac surgery. Repertoires from thymus and blood appeared to show biased V and J gene usage. Unrelated individuals had highly overlapping thymic repertoires, as reported in related research.

The sequence came from a girl under three years old with a congenital heart defect. Sequencing was done on a sample of thymocytes.

The CDR3 is CASSPKDREFIRDEQFF. CDR3 coding DNA: TGTGCCAGCAGCCCGAAAGACAGGGAGTTTATCCGGGATGAGCAGTTCTTC. The chain recombines TRBV9 with TRBJ2-1; 7 bases fit TRBD1. V shed 4 bases and J 8 bases; nucleotides not matched to a gene: 18. The CDR3 has 17 residues. Germline assignment: CDR1 SGDLS and CDR2 YYNGEE.